What follows are 16 T cell receptor beta chains derived from one specimen sequenced in a study of T cells in Graves' hyperthyroidism and ophthalmopathy. RNA transcripts were the template for amplifying TCR beta CDR3 regions. The HTBI set primed first-round TCR CDR3 RT-PCR. MiXCR was run by TCRdb on the multiplex PCR reads, yielding one entry per CDR3 protein. The sample lists roughly 560,000 distinct CDR3 sequences; about 15% were seen once. Sequenced: blood. These receptors were taken from a middle-aged woman with Graves' ophthalmopathy.

This clonotype appeared many times. The V and J genes are TRBV7-3 and TRBJ1-1; TRBD1 matches 7 bases. Trimming took 5 bases from V and 0 from J; bases not matched to a gene: 3. From germline, CDR1 is SGHTA and CDR2 FQGTGA. This CDR3 has 14 amino acids. The CDR3 protein is CASSTGQMNTEAFF. The CDR3 region has the DNA TGTGCCAGCAGCACGGGACAGATGAACACTGAAGCTTTCTTT.

This clonotype was detected many times. The chain recombines TRBV28 with TRBJ2-6, with 8 bases lining up with TRBD1. Germline V gives CDR1 MDHEN, CDR2 SYDVKM. CDR3 length equals 18 residues. The V gene end was trimmed by 5 bases and the J gene end by 0 bases; junction bases not matched to a gene: 9. CDR3 coding DNA: TGTGCCAGCAGTCGCGCCGGGACAGGCAACTCTGGGGCCAACGTCCTGACTTTC. Protein: CASSRAGTGNSGANVLTF.

On this clonotype itself: A much bigger clone sits one base away, suggesting this may be a read error. The chain is built from TRBV30 and TRBJ2-7, with D unclear. CDR1 GTSNPN and CDR2 SVGIG come from the germline V gene (reference sequence). With 1 base removed from V and 3 bases from J, the gap between germline ends came to 4 bases. The CDR3 length is 11 residues. CDR3 coding DNA: TGTGCCTGGAGTGAATACTACGAGCAGTACTTC. Amino acids: CAWSEYYEQYF.

This clonotype was seen just once. This chain connects TRBV20-1 to TRBJ2-7; D not resolved. The germline gives CDR1 DFQATT, CDR2 SNEGSKA (reference sequence). The CDR3 totals 13 residues. Trimming removed 6 bases at V and 3 bases at J, with 15 bases between. CDR3 DNA: TGCAGTGCCGCCTGGACCGATCTCTACGAGCAGTACTTC. It yields the protein CSAAWTDLYEQYF.

This clonotype occurred a few times. Its ends do not fully match the called genes, so a read error is possible. J is TRBJ2-2 and V is TRBV20-1; TRBD2 matches 7 bases. This CDR3 has 16 amino acids. Germline-derived CDR1 and CDR2 are DFQATT and SNEGSKA (reference sequence). In DNA, the CDR3 is TGCAGTGCTAGAGAGGTTCTAGCGGTGAACACCGGGGAGCTGCTTTTT. This translates into CSAREVLAVNTGELLF.

This clonotype came up many times. The rearrangement links TRBV19 to TRBJ2-7; D may be TRBD2 (5 bases). This CDR3 has 11 residues. Germline CDR1 is LNHDA and CDR2 is SQIVND (reference sequence). The ends were cut back, 10 bases at V and 5 bases at J, with 12 bases in the middle. The CDR3 DNA follows: TGTGCCACCTCCACTAGAGACGAGCAGTACTTC. Translation: CATSTRDEQYF.

This clonotype occurred many times. The V and J genes are TRBV19 and TRBJ1-2; the D is unclear. From germline, CDR1 is LNHDA and CDR2 SQIVND (reference sequence). CDR3 length: 15 amino acids. Trimming removed 5 bases at V and 5 bases at J, with 18 bases between. The CDR3 is CASSDQPRLGYGYTF. The CDR3 region has the DNA TGTGCCAGTAGTGACCAGCCTCGACTGGGGTATGGCTACACCTTC.

This clonotype was seen ten or more times. The chain links TRBV30 to TRBJ2-5, with 12 bases aligning to TRBD2. After removal of 4 bases from V and 5 bases from J, the junction contained 5 bases not matched to a gene. Looked up from germline, CDR1 is GTSNPN and CDR2 is SVGIG (reference sequence). The CDR3 totals 14 residues. CDR3 in DNA: TGTGCCTGGATGGGCGGACTAGCGGGGGAGACCCAGTACTTC. It codes for CAWMGGLAGETQYF.

Many counts were recorded for this clonotype. This sequence joins TRBV15 and TRBJ2-7; D could derive from TRBD1 or TRBD2 (6 bases each). The germline gives CDR1 LNHNV, CDR2 YYDKDF (reference sequence). The CDR3 has 15 residues. V was pared by 0 bases and J by 6 bases, with 15 bases between. The CDR3 DNA is TGTGCCACCAGCAGAGATTTAAACCGGGGGCGCGAGCAGTACTTC. This translates into CATSRDLNRGREQYF.

This clonotype was recorded at least ten times. The rearrangement links TRBV11-2 to TRBJ2-7; no clear D. Trimming removed 0 bases from V and 3 bases from J, with 12 bases in between. The CDR3 totals 15 residues. CDR1 SGHAT and CDR2 FQNNGV come from the germline V gene. As DNA, the CDR3 is TGTGCCAGCAGCTTAGAGTGGAGACACCTCTACGAGCAGTACTTC. This codes for CASSLEWRHLYEQYF.

The sample holds a few counts of this clonotype. The rearrangement uses TRBV11-2 and TRBJ2-7, with D unclear. Trimming left V 0 bases short and J 3 bases short, with 12 bases between. The germline CDR1 and CDR2 sequences are SGHAT and FQNNGV. This CDR3 is built from 15 residues. This chain's CDR3 is CASSLDAAANYEQYF. CDR3 DNA sequence: TGTGCCAGCAGCTTAGATGCAGCAGCTAACTACGAGCAGTACTTC.

The table lists this clonotype with many counts. CDR3 sequence (DNA): TGTGCCAGCAGGAAGGGCCGCGGGAGCCGGAGCGAGCAGTACTTC. It codes for CASRKGRGSRSEQYF. This chain uses TRBV28 with TRBJ2-7; TRBD2 aligns across 7 bases. From germline, CDR1 is MDHEN and CDR2 SYDVKM. J lost 6 bases, V lost 6 bases, and 14 bases had no gene match. This CDR3 spans 15 amino acids.

The table lists this clonotype with a few counts. The rearrangement links TRBV29-1 to TRBJ1-1, with D unresolved. The CDR3 totals 11 residues. Germline V gene data show CDR1 as SQVTM and CDR2 as ANQGSEA. The V and J ends lost 7 bases and 1 base respectively, with 7 bases between them. Here the CDR3 DNA reads TGCAGCGAGAATCAGAACACTGAAGCTTTCTTT. This translates into CSENQNTEAFF. Using reference TRBV29-1 and TRBJ1-1 for the parts outside the CDR3, the full variable domain is SAVISQKPSRDICQRGTSLTIQCQVDSQVTMMFWYRQQPGQSLTLIATANQGSEATYESGFVIDKFPISRPNLTFSTLTVSNMSPEDSSIYLCSENQNTEAFFGQGTRLTVV.

V gene TRBV11-2 combines with J gene TRBJ2-7; perhaps TRBD1 as D (6 bases). The CDR3 totals 15 residues. V lost 3 bases and J 3 bases, leaving 15 bases between the germline ends. Germline-derived CDR1 and CDR2 are SGHAT and FQNNGV. In DNA, the CDR3 is TGTGCCAGCAGCTTCCGGGACACCAACTTCTACGAGCAGTACTTC. This translates into CASSFRDTNFYEQYF.

CDR3 protein: CASSAQRFSGANVLTF. The CDR3 nucleotides read TGTGCCAGCAGCGCACAAAGATTCTCTGGGGCCAACGTCCTGACTTTC. This chain links TRBV12-3 or TRBV12-4 with TRBJ2-6; D not resolved. The CDR3 is made up of 16 amino acids. The V end was cut by 6 bases, the J end by 0 bases, with 12 bases between.

This clonotype was found many times. This chain links TRBV7-8 with TRBJ1-2, with 8 bases aligning to TRBD1. This CDR3 region has 14 residues. The germline V gene has CDR1 SGHVS and CDR2 FQNEAQ. V lost 5 bases and J lost 4; bases outside the gene matches: 6. The CDR3 nucleotides read TGTGCCAGCAGCCGACCGGGGACAGGCTATGGCTACACCTTC. It encodes CASSRPGTGYGYTF.